This T cell receptor beta chain emerged from a study of shared clonotypes between healthy human individuals. Study-wide context: For every donor, three CD4 naive, three CD4 memory, two CD8 naive and one CD8 memory plates were used. Study-wide points: Sampling was confined to blood; repertoires within tissues likely differ.

CDR3 length equals 17 residues. Germline-derived CDR1 and CDR2 are KGHSH and LQKENI. With 3 bases removed from V and 2 bases from J, the gap between germline ends came to 18 bases. As regards this clone: Antigen unknown.

Clones were sequenced by immunoSEQ multiplex PCR, and TCRdb holds only the in-frame ones, with some missing. The table shows a few million clones, with around nine tenths occurring only once. This sequence joins TRBV18 and TRBJ2-3; D gene unclear. Sequencing was carried out using naive CD4+ T cells sorted from blood. Described subset: CD45RA+ positively selected. The TCR comes from a man younger than 30 in good health. CDR3 in amino acids: CASSPLPSSLSTDTQYF. The CDR3 nucleotides are TGTGCCAGCTCACCTCTCCCTAGTTCCCTATCCACAGATACGCAGTATTTT.